The present entry profiles one TCR beta chain with its context. Data came from immunoSEQ multiplex PCR; TCRdb stores just in-frame clones and leaves some out. The table includes under 200,000 clones, more than 75% detected once. These data originate in a study of blood T cell repertoires in COVID-19. Whole-study context: The samples span acute and convalescent COVID-19 from the United States, Italy and Spain. In each case, the material was cDNA or gDNA derived from T cells, B-cell-depleted T cells, or PBMCs.

In Seattle, patients joined the study during active infection and were tracked longitudinally. The specimen sequenced was peripheral blood. This clonotype originated in a woman in her sixties or seventies with COVID-19, enrolled during active disease.

This chain's CDR3 is CASRRDKKRGEKLFF. The DNA for the CDR3 is TGTGCCAGCAGGAGGGACAAAAAGAGGGGGGAAAAACTGTTTTTT. The rearrangement uses TRBV6-5 and TRBJ1-4, with TRBD1 as a possible D gene (6 bases). V was trimmed by 6 bases and J by 8 bases, leaving 19 bases between them. Germline V gene sequence: CDR1 MNHEY, CDR2 SVGAGI. The CDR3 sequence is 15 residues long.